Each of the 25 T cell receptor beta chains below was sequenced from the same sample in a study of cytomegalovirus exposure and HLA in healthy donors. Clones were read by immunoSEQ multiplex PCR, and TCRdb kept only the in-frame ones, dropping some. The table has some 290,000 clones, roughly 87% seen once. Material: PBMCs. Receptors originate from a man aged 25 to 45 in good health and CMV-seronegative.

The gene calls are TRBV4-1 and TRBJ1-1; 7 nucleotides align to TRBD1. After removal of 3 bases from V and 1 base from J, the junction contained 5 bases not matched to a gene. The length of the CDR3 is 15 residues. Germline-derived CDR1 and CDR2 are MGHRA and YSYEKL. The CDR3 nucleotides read TGCGCCAGCAGCCAGCAAAGGACAGGGAACACTGAAGCTTTCTTT. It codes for CASSQQRTGNTEAFF.

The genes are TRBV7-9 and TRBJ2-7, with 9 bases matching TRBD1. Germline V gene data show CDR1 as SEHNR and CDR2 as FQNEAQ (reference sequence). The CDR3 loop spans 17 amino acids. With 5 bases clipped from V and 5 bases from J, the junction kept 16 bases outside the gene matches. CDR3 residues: CASSPSTTGGAFNEQYF. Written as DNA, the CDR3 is TGTGCCAGCAGCCCGTCCACAACAGGGGGCGCGTTCAACGAGCAGTACTTC.

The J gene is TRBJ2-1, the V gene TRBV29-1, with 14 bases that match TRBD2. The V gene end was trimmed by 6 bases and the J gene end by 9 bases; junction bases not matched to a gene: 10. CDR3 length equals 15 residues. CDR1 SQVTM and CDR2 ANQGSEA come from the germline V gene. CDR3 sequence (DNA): TGCAGCGTGCGGTTTCCGGGACTAGCGGGGGCTGAGCAGTTCTTC. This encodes CSVRFPGLAGAEQFF.

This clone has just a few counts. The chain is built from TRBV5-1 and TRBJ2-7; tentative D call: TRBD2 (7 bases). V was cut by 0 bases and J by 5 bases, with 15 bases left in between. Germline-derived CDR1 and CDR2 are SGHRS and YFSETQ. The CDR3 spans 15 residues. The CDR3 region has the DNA TGCGCCAGCAGCTTGGGCGGGGGCGCAGGCCACGAGCAGTACTTC. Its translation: CASSLGGGAGHEQYF.

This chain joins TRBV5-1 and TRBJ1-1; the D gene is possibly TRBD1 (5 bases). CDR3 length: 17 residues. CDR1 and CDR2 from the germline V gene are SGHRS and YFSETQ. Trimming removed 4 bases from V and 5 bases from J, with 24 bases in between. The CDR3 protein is CASSPARGSGVRTEAFF. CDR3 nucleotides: TGCGCCAGCAGCCCCGCACGGGGGTCGGGTGTGAGGACTGAAGCTTTCTTT.

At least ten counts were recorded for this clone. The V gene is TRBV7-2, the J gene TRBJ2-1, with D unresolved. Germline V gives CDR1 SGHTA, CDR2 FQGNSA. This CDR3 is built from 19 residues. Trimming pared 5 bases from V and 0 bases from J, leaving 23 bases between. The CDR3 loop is CASSARRPARLSSYNEQFF. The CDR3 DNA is TGTGCCAGCAGCGCACGACGTCCGGCACGACTGTCCTCCTACAATGAGCAGTTCTTC. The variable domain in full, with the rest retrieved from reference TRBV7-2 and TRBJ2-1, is GAGVSQSPSNKVTEKGKDVELRCDPISGHTALYWYRQSLGQGLEFLIYFQGNSAPDKSGLPSDRFSAERTGGSVSTLTIQRTQQEDSAVYLCASSARRPARLSSYNEQFFGPGTRLTVL.

The CDR3 DNA follows: TGCGCCAGCAGCGTGACAGGGTCTGGCTACACCTTC. Protein product: CASSVTGSGYTF. This chain joins TRBV5-1 and TRBJ1-2; 7 nucleotides line up with TRBD1. The CDR3 is made up of 12 amino acids. CDR1 is SGHRS and CDR2 is YFSETQ in the germline V gene. With V trimmed by 4 bases and J by 7 bases, 4 bases remained unmatched.

This CDR3 is CASSQDLGGVNEQFF. CDR3 nucleotides: TGTGCCAGCAGCCAAGATCTCGGCGGGGTCAATGAGCAGTTCTTC. The chain carries TRBV14 and TRBJ2-1, with D tentatively TRBD2 (6 bases). In germline, CDR1 is SGHDN, CDR2 FVKESK. The length of the CDR3 is 15 residues. V was clipped by 0 bases and J by 6 bases, with 12 bases between them. Combining the CDR3 with reference TRBV14 and TRBJ2-1 gives the whole variable domain EAGVTQFPSHSVIEKGQTVTLRCDPISGHDNLYWYRRVMGKEIKFLLHFVKESKQDESGMPNNRFLAERTGGTYSTLKVQPAELEDSGVYFCASSQDLGGVNEQFFGPGTRLTVL.

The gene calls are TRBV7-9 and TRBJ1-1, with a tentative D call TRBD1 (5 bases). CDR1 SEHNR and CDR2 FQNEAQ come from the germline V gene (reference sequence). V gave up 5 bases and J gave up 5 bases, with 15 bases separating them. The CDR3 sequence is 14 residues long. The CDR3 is CASSPGREGTEAFF. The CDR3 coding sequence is TGTGCCAGCAGCCCGGGACGGGAGGGGACTGAAGCTTTCTTT.

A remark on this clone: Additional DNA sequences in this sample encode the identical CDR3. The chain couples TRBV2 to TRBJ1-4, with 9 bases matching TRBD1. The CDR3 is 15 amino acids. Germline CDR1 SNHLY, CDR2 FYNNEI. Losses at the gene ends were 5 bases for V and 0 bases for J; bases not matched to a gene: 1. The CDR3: CASSRQGATNEKLFF. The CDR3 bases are TGTGCCAGCAGTCGACAGGGGGCAACTAATGAAAAACTGTTTTTT.

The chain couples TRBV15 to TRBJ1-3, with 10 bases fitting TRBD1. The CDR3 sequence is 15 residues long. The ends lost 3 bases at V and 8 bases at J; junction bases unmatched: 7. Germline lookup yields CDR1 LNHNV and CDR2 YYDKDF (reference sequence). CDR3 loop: CATSSRSDRGDTIYF. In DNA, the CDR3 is TGTGCCACCAGCAGTAGATCGGACAGGGGGGACACCATATATTTT.

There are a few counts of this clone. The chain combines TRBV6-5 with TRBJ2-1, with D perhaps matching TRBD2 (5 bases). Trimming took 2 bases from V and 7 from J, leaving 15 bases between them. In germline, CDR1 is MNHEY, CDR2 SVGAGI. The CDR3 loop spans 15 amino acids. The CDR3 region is CASSYLRGAVNEQFF. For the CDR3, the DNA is TGTGCCAGCAGTTACCTACGGGGAGCGGTGAATGAGCAGTTCTTC.

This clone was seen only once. The CDR3 is CATSGRLGLAGNEQFF. The CDR3 DNA sequence: TGTGCCACCAGCGGTCGTTTGGGACTAGCAGGCAATGAGCAGTTCTTC. The chain combines TRBV15 with TRBJ2-1, with 9 bases identical to TRBD2. CDR1 is LNHNV, CDR2 YYDKDF, per germline (reference sequence). V lost 5 bases to trimming and J lost 6 bases; unmatched junction nucleotides: 11. This CDR3 has 16 amino acids.

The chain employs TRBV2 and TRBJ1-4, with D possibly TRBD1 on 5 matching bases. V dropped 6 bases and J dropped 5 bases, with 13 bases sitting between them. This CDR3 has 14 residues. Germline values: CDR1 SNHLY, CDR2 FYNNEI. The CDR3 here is CASSPGRGNEKLFF. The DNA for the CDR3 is TGTGCCAGCAGCCCGGGGAGGGGCAATGAAAAACTGTTTTTT.

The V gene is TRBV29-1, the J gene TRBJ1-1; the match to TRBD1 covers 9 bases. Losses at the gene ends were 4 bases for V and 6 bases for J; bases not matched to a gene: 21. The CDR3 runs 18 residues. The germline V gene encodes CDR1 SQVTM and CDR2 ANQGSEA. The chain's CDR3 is CSVGRGTGGGGFTSEAFF. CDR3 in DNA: TGCAGCGTTGGCCGCGGCACAGGGGGCGGTGGATTCACTTCTGAAGCTTTCTTT.

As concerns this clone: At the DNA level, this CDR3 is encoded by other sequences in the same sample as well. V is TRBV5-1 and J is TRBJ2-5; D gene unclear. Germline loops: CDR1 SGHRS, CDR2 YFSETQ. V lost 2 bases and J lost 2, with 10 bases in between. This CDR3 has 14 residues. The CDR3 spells CASSFTGGQETQYF. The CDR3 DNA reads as TGCGCCAGCAGCTTCACCGGCGGACAAGAGACCCAGTACTTC. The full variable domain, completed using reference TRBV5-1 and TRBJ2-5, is KAGVTQTPRYLIKTRGQQVTLSCSPISGHRSVSWYQQTPGQGLQFLFEYFSETQRNKGNFPGRFSGRQFSNSRSEMNVSTLELGDSALYLCASSFTGGQETQYFGPGTRLLVL.

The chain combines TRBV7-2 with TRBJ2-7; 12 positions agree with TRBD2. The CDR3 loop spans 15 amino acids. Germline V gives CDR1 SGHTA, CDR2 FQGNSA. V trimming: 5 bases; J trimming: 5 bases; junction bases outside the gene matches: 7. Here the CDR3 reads CASSASGGAAHEQYF. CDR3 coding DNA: TGTGCCAGCAGCGCTAGCGGGGGGGCAGCTCACGAGCAGTACTTC.

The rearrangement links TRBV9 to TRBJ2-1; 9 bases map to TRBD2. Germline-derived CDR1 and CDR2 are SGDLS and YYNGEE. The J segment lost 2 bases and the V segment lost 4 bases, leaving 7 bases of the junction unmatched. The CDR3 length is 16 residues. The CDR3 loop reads CASSSSSGATYNEQFF. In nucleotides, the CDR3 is TGTGCCAGCAGCTCATCTAGCGGGGCCACCTACAATGAGCAGTTCTTC.

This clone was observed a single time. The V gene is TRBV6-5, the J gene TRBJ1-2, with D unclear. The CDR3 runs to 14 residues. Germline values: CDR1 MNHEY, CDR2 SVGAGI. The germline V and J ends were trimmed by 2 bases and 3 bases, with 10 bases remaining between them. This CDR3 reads CASSYQVSDYGYTF. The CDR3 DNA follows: TGTGCCAGCAGTTACCAAGTGAGTGACTATGGCTACACCTTC.

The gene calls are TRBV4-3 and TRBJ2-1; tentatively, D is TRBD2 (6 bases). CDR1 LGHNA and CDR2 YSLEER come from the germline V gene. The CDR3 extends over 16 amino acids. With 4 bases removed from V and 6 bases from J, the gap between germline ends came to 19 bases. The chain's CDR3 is CASSRTPRLETNEQFF. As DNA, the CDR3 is TGCGCCAGCAGCCGAACACCTAGACTAGAAACCAATGAGCAGTTCTTC.

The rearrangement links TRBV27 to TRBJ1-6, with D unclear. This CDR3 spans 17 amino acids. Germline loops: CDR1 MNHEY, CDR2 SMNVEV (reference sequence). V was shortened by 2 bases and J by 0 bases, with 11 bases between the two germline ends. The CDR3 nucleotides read TGTGCCAGCAGTTTAGGGCCTACGAGCTCCTATAATTCACCCCTCCACTTT. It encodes CASSLGPTSSYNSPLHF.

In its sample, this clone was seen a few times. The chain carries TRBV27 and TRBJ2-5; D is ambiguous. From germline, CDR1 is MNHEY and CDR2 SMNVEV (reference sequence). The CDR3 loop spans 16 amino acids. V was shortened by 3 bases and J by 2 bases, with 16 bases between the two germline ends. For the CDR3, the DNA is TGTGCCAGCAGTTTCAAAAGTAACCGCCGGCAAGAGACCCAGTACTTC. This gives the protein CASSFKSNRRQETQYF.

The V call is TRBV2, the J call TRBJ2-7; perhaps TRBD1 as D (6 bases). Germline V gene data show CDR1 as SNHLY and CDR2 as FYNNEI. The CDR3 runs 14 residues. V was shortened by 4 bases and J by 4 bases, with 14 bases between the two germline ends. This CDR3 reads CASSAQTGRYEQYF. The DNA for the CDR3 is TGTGCCAGCAGTGCTCAGACAGGAAGATACGAGCAGTACTTC.

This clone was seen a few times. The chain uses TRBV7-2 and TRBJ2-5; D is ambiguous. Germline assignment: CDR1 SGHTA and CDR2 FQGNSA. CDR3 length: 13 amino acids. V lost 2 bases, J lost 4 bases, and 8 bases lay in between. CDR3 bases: TGTGCCAGCAGCTTAAACACAAGAGAGACCCAGTACTTC. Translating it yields CASSLNTRETQYF.

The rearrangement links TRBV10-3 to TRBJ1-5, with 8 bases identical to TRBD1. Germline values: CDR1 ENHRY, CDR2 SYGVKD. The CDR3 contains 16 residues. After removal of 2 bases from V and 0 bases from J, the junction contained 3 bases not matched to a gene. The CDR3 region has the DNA TGTGCCATCAGTGAGATAGGGACAGGTAGCAATCAGCCCCAGCATTTT. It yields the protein CAISEIGTGSNQPQHF.